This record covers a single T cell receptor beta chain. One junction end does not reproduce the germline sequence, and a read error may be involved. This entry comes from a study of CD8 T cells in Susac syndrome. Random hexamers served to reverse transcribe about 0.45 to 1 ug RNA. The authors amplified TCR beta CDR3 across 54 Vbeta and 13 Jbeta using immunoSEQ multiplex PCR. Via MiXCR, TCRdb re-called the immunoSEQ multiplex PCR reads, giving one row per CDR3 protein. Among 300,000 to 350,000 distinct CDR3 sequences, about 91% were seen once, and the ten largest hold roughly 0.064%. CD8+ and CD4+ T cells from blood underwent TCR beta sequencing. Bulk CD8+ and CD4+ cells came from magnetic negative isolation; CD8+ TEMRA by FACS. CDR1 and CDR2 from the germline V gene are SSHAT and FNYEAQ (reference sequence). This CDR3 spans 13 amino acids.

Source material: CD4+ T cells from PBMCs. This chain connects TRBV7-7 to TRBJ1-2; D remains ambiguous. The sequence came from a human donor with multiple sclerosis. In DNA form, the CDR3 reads TGTGCTAGCAGCAGCCGGGCCGACTATGGCTACACCTTC. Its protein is CASSSRADYGYTF.